This T cell receptor (beta chain) appears in the sequencing data of a study of blood T cell repertoires in COVID-19. In germline, CDR1 is LNHDA, CDR2 SQIVND (reference sequence). The CDR3 runs 14 residues. Deletions cut 3 bases from V and 5 bases from J, with 13 bases between. In Seattle, patients joined the study during active infection and were tracked longitudinally. Per the authors' pipeline: Amplification of reference gene primers was used by the study to estimate nucleated cell counts. The table came from immunoSEQ multiplex PCR; TCRdb's copy has only in-frame clones and leaves some out. V and J calls plus clone size are reproduced from that table; the DNA served to infer D and trimming. This sample has 250,000 to 400,000 clones; roughly 88% occur once, and the top ten carry 1.5% to 2%.

The sequence was obtained from a woman under 40 with COVID-19, enrolled during active disease. The sample was peripheral blood. The V and J genes are TRBV19 and TRBJ1-2; D perhaps matches TRBD1 (5 bases). The CDR3 is CASSIQGVGYGYTF. CDR3 coding DNA: TGTGCCAGTAGTATTCAGGGCGTAGGATATGGCTACACCTTC.